These 5 T cell receptor beta chains share one sample of origin, sequenced in a study of vaccination and CD4 T cells after COVID-19. Their antigens remain unidentified. Oncomine TCR Beta short-read sequencing was applied to DNA from cultured CD4+ T cells. TCRdb re-called the PCR reads through MiXCR, storing one row per CDR3 protein. The data show roughly 25,000 distinct CDR3 sequences, with 45% to 65% seen just once and about 3% held by the top ten. Treatment defined: roughly ten-day PBMC culture with coronavirus spike peptide pools or control peptides (ViraFEST assay). The sequenced material came from CD4+ T cells from blood, cultured in vitro. The origin of the receptors is a human donor who had recovered from COVID-19.

This chain links TRBV5-1 with TRBJ1-5; D remains unclear. The V and J ends lost 0 bases and 0 bases respectively, with 7 bases between them. There are 15 residues in the CDR3. Germline-derived CDR1 and CDR2 are SGHRS and YFSETQ. In nucleotides, the CDR3 is TGCGCCAGCAGCTTGGAAGGGAATAGCAATCAGCCCCAGCATTTT. Amino acids: CASSLEGNSNQPQHF. The full variable domain, rest sourced from reference TRBV5-1 and TRBJ1-5, is KAGVTQTPRYLIKTRGQQVTLSCSPISGHRSVSWYQQTPGQGLQFLFEYFSETQRNKGNFPGRFSGRQFSNSRSEMNVSTLELGDSALYLCASSLEGNSNQPQHFGDGTRLSIL.

By proportion, this clonotype is medium-sized (0.01 to 0.1%). The chain combines TRBV21-1 with TRBJ1-5; the DNA was not compared with TRBD1, the D call given in the table. TRBV21-1 is a pseudogene segment. This CDR3 spans 15 amino acids. The CDR3 bases are TGTGCCAGCCCCCCGACGGTATTTGGGAATCAGCCCCAGCATTTT. Protein: CASPPTVFGNQPQHF.

A few counts support this clonotype. The chain uses TRBV6-1 and TRBJ1-2; 9 bases map to TRBD1. There are 14 residues in the CDR3. Germline values: CDR1 MNHNS, CDR2 SASEGT. The V and J ends lost 5 bases and 5 bases, in that order; junction bases with no gene match: 6. CDR3 nucleotides: TGTGCCAGCAGTCCCCCGGGACAGGGTTATGGCTACACCTTC. This encodes CASSPPGQGYGYTF.

The chain has TRBV20-1 and TRBJ1-1; no firm D call. The CDR3 is made up of 12 amino acids. Trimming removed 3 bases at V and 1 base at J, with 6 bases between. Germline CDR1 and CDR2: DFQATT and SNEGSKA (reference sequence). Written as DNA, the CDR3 is TGCAGTGCTAGCGGGCAGAACACTGAAGCTTTCTTT. Amino acids: CSASGQNTEAFF.

The rearrangement links TRBV4-1 to TRBJ1-5; D might be TRBD1 (5 bases). Germline loops: CDR1 MGHRA, CDR2 YSYEKL. The CDR3 contains 14 residues. The germline V and J ends were trimmed by 3 bases and 10 bases, with 16 bases remaining between them. DNA of the CDR3: TGCGCCAGCAGCCAGGGGCCAATCAAAGATCCCCAGCATTTT. Protein product: CASSQGPIKDPQHF.